In this sample, the clone carrying this TCR beta chain turned up a few times. The iRepertoire nested amplicon-rescue multiplex PCR amplified TCR alpha and beta CDR3s from RNA. TCRdb re-analysed the multiplex PCR reads in MiXCR, keeping a single row per CDR3 protein. The table lists around 90,000 distinct CDR3 sequences, about 40% of them singletons. The data were taken from a study of glioma-infiltrating T cells. V was clipped by 5 bases and J by 1 base; unmatched bases: 6. Germline CDR1 and CDR2: GTSNPN and SVGIG (reference sequence). This CDR3 has 16 amino acids. The sequence derives from a human donor with low-grade glioma or glioblastoma, undergoing nonglioma brain surgery, or in good health (not recorded which). Sequencing input: glioma tissue, nonneoplastic brain tissue, or PBMCs (not recorded which). This rearrangement joins TRBV30 to TRBJ2-6, with 9 bases that match TRBD1. CDR3 protein: CAWAGTGISGANVLTF. The CDR3, as DNA: TGTGCCTGGGCCGGGACAGGGATATCTGGGGCCAACGTCCTGACTTTC. Using reference TRBV30 and TRBJ2-6 for the parts outside the CDR3, the full variable domain is SQTIHQWPATLVQPVGSPLSLECTVEGTSNPNLYWYRQAAGRGLQLLFYSVGIGQISSEVPQNLSASRPQDRQFILSSKKLLLSDSGFYLCAWAGTGISGANVLTFGAGSRLTVL.